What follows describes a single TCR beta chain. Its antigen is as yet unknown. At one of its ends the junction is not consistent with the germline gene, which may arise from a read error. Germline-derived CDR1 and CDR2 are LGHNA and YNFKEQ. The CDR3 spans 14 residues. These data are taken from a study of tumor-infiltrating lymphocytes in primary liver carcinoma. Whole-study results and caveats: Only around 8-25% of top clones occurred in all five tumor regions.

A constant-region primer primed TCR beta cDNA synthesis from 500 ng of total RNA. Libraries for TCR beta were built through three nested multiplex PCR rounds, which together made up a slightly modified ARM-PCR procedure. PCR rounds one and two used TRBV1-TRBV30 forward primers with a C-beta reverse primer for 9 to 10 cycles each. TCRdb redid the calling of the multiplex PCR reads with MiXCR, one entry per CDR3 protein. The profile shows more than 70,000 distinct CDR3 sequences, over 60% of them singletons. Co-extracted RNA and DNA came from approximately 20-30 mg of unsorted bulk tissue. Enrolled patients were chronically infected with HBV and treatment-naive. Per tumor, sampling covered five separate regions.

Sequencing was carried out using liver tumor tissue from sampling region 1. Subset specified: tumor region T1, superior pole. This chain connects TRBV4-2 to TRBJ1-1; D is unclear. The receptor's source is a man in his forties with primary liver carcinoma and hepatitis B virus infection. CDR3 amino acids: CASSLIEDNRETFF. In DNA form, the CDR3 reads TGTGCCAGCAGCCTAATAGAAGACAACCGTGAAACTTTCTTT.